These T cell receptor beta chains were read from a single sample in a study of blood T cell repertoires in COVID-19. Produced via immunoSEQ multiplex PCR; TCRdb's table is partial and in-frame only. The sample yields 150,000 to 200,000 clones, around four fifths seen once. Sample: peripheral blood. Source of these receptors: a woman older than 75 with COVID-19, enrolled during active disease. CDR3s include the opening cysteine and the closing phenylalanine or tryptophan. The D gene is left open where the match is weak.

TRBV3-1/TRBV3-2,TRBD1,CASSRGTGGGSTEAFF
TRBV5-1,TRBD2,CASSLISTGGSGELFF
TRBV7-6,NA,CASSLGTGTFSTGELFF
TRBV24-1,TRBD2,CATSDLGLAGLDEQFF
TRBV7-9,NA,CASSFTRGGEKLFF
TRBV4-2,NA,CASSHESSGLKNIQYF
TRBV4-1,NA,CASAPIQGINSPLHF
TRBV5-5,TRBD1,CASSLIGTGFFHEQFF
TRBV5-1,TRBD1,CASIQDRGDSLDGYTF
TRBV6-1,NA,CASSEARVQPQHF
TRBV10-3,TRBD1,CATSGTVYEQYF
TRBV29-1,NA,CSVQLQGSGNTIYF
TRBV18,NA,CASSPPGRGGNQPQHF
TRBV25-1,NA,CASSYRDPTNEKLFF
TRBV2,NA,CASKQPGGYGYTF
TRBV10-3,TRBD1,CAINPQVGQGHYGYTF
TRBV5-1,NA,CASSFYPHEYQYF
TRBV5-4,NA,CASSPGGRGNEQFF
TRBV7-2,NA,CASSPITKPYEQYF
TRBV18,TRBD1,CASSPGTGAFYTF
TRBV5-1,TRBD2,CASSLASGSRGTDTQYF
TRBV5-6,TRBD1,CASSFAGTGAASSGYTF
TRBV15,TRBD1,CATSRDGGQAETDTQYF
TRBV27,TRBD2,CASSWTSGVSTDTQYF
TRBV5-1,TRBD2,CASSTTVSGVSLGRKPGEQFF
TRBV19,NA,CASSNFKGGKQFF
TRBV18,TRBD1,CASSGDSATRGTQYF
TRBV5-1,NA,CASSLVGTPEQFF
TRBV5-4,NA,CASSPAGTGSYEQYF
TRBV11-2,NA,CASSLEGWGLDGELFF
TRBV7-8,NA,CASSFTENNEQFF
TRBV6-5,NA,CASSYSRTTGAYGYTF
TRBV11-2,NA,CASSLEQGMTEAFF
TRBV7-9,NA,CASSASRESPNEKLFF
TRBV2,TRBD2,CASSESQLAGLNEQFF
TRBV15,NA,CATSRELSWVEGSPLHF
TRBV20-1,TRBD1,CRTGAGTEAFF
TRBV2,TRBD1,CASRVGTGSNQPQHF
TRBV5-1,NA,CASSGGQTDTQYF
TRBV5-1,NA,CASSKRDVSTEAFF
TRBV14,NA,CASSQGASTYGEQFF
TRBV3-1/TRBV3-2,TRBD1,CASSPLGGQANSPLHF
TRBV24-1,TRBD1,CATSRGGMRNEQFF
TRBV5-4,NA,CASKEGDNEQFF
TRBV4-1,TRBD2,CASSQGRGGLGPPNEQFF
TRBV20-1,TRBD1,CSASGRGSSPLHF
TRBV5-1,TRBD1,CASSSGTGDRGYTF
TRBV10-3,TRBD1,CAISDPGQGVNEQFF
TRBV11-1,NA,CASSMDRLNTEAFF
TRBV5-1,TRBD2,CASSRASGYSYEQYF